A single T cell receptor beta chain is shown here with its context. Its specificity is not known. Germline loops: CDR1 MGHRA, CDR2 YSYEKL. CDR3 length: 15 amino acids. V dropped 4 bases and J dropped 7 bases, with 17 bases sitting between them. The immunoSEQ assay was v3.0, run at survey level. Measured with immunoSEQ multiplex PCR; TCRdb has only the in-frame clones, and not every one. The sample shows some 40,000 clones, 94% of them seen only once. This sample is drawn from a study of long-term antiretroviral therapy in people with HIV. Study results and caveats: The range of CDR3 lengths in HIV repertoires proved narrower than that found in controls.

All participants with HIV were treated in the United States. This TCR was sampled from a man under 40 with HIV. V usage is TRBV4-1 and J usage is TRBJ1-5; perhaps TRBD1 as D (6 bases). The sample consisted of unsorted PBMCs, taken 9 to 9.5 years after starting antiretroviral therapy. CDR3 DNA: TGCGCCAGCAGCCTTCGTCTAGGGGGAGGACAGCCCCAGCATTTT. It encodes CASSLRLGGGQPQHF.